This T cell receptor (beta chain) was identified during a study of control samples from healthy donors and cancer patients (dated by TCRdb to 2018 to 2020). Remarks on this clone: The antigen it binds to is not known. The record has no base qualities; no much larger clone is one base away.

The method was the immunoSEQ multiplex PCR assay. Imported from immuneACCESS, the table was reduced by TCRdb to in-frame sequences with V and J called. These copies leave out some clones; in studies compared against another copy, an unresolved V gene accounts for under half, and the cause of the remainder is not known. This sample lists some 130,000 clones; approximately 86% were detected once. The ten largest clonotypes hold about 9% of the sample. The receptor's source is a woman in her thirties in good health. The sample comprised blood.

The base sequence is TGTGCCAGAAGCTTCCATTCCCAGACTAGCAGAACTTACAATGAGCAGTTCTTC. Translated, this gives CARSFHSQTSRTYNEQFF. The V and J segments used are TRBV5-3 and TRBJ2-1; TRBD2 agrees with 7 junctional bases. TRBV5-3 is sorted into the ORF group, with uncertain function. The germline V and J ends show losses of 2 bases and 4 bases respectively, and no gene match explains 15 bases of the junction. From cysteine to phenylalanine, the CDR3 is 18 amino acids long. Only the CDR3 DNA stays, 54 bases, in frame from base 1.